A selection of T cell receptor beta chains follows, all from one sample in a study of T cell changes during pregnancy in multiple sclerosis. The protocol was immunoSEQ multiplex PCR, while the TCRdb copy is restricted to in-frame clones and leaves out a portion. The sample has tens of thousands of clones; about nine tenths are singletons. The specimen comprised peripheral blood, sampled in the third trimester of pregnancy. These receptors all stem from a female donor in good health, enrolled as a control in a pregnancy study. CDR3s include the opening cysteine and the closing phenylalanine or tryptophan. Each record gives: D gene, V gene, clone size, J gene, CDR3 protein, CDR3 DNA. D genes are given only for firm matches. For some rows the clone size is stated as once, few or many, or as a class when expanded; others skip it.

NA	TRBV5-4	once	TRBJ2-3	CASSGGLLDSTDTQYF	TGTGCCAGCAGCGGGGGCCTCCTGGACAGCACAGATACGCAGTATTTT
NA	TRBV9	NA	TRBJ1-6	CASSPGGESNSPLHF	TGTGCCAGCAGCCCCGGGGGGGAGAGCAATTCACCCCTCCACTTT
TRBD2	TRBV10-1	NA	TRBJ2-2	CASSEGLAEGIGELFF	TGCGCCAGCAGTGAGGGACTAGCGGAAGGGATCGGGGAGCTGTTTTTT
TRBD2	TRBV7-9	NA	TRBJ2-7	CASSPVGGISYEQYF	TGTGCCAGCAGCCCGGTGGGGGGGATCTCCTACGAGCAGTACTTC
TRBD1	TRBV19	NA	TRBJ1-1	CASSQPYTDRGRTEAFF	TGTGCCAGTAGCCAACCCTATACGGACAGGGGTCGCACTGAAGCTTTCTTT
NA	TRBV4-3	NA	TRBJ1-2	CASSPAGGGRGNYGYTF	TGCGCCAGCAGCCCCGCTGGGGGGGGCAGGGGCAACTATGGCTACACCTTC
NA	TRBV7-2	NA	TRBJ1-2	CASSPPGFNYGYTF	TGTGCCAGCAGCCCCCCGGGATTTAACTATGGCTACACCTTC
NA	TRBV5-4	NA	TRBJ1-4	CASSLERGLGEKLFF	TGTGCCAGCAGCTTGGAGCGGGGGCTCGGTGAAAAACTGTTTTTT
TRBD2	TRBV4-1	NA	TRBJ2-3	CASSLRLAGTDTQYF	TGCGCCAGCAGCCTCCGACTAGCGGGCACAGATACGCAGTATTTT
TRBD1	TRBV18	NA	TRBJ2-2	CASSRRQGSNTGELFF	TGTGCCAGCTCTCGGAGACAGGGGTCGAACACCGGGGAGCTGTTTTTT
TRBD2	TRBV5-1	NA	TRBJ2-7	CASSLAGGFYEQYF	TGCGCCAGTTCTCTAGCGGGAGGGTTCTACGAGCAGTACTTC
NA	TRBV25-1	NA	TRBJ1-2	CASSETFSYGYTF	TGTGCCAGCAGTGAAACATTCAGCTATGGCTACACCTTC
TRBD1	TRBV6-1	NA	TRBJ1-6	CASTPLGTGRSPLHF	TGTGCCAGCACCCCTTTGGGGACAGGGAGGTCACCCCTCCACTTT
NA	TRBV15	NA	TRBJ2-2	CATRDDRLSTGELFF	TGTGCCACCAGGGACGACAGGCTCAGCACCGGGGAGCTGTTTTTT
NA	TRBV2	NA	TRBJ2-1	CASTISGPSYNEQFF	TGTGCCAGCACTATCAGCGGGCCATCCTACAATGAGCAGTTCTTC
TRBD2	TRBV7-9	NA	TRBJ2-3	CASSLLLRTSGTDTQYF	TGTGCCAGCAGTCTCCTGCTCCGGACTAGCGGCACAGATACGCAGTATTTT
TRBD2	TRBV5-1	NA	TRBJ2-7	CASSRLAGGPDEQYF	TGCGCCAGCAGCCGACTAGCGGGGGGGCCGGACGAGCAGTACTTC
NA	TRBV4-1	once	TRBJ2-2	CASSQVGGRTGELFF	TGCGCCAGCAGCCAAGTAGGGGGAAGGACCGGGGAGCTGTTTTTT
NA	TRBV7-2	NA	TRBJ1-2	CASSAGGKMGYTF	TGTGCCAGCAGCGCCGGGGGGAAAATGGGCTACACCTTC
NA	TRBV6-4	NA	TRBJ1-4	CASSESYADEKLFF	TGTGCCAGCAGTGAATCGTACGCAGATGAAAAACTGTTTTTT